The 5 T cell receptor beta chains given below trace back to one sample, sequenced in a study of shared clonotypes between healthy human individuals. CD8 cells regarded as naive lacked CD45RO, were positively chosen for CCR7, and omitted terminally differentiated effector memory CD45RA+ cells. Profiled with immunoSEQ multiplex PCR; TCRdb holds only in-frame clones, not every one. The profile covers around 1.9 million clones, with 90% to 95% appearing a single time and about 1.5% taken by the ten largest. Input material: naive CD8+ T cells from PBMCs. These receptors were obtained from a man aged 18 to 30 in good health. Some clones in this sample may be carry-over from other donors' samples.

The V and J genes are TRBV28 and TRBJ2-3; D unclear. Germline-derived CDR1 and CDR2 are MDHEN and SYDVKM. Trimming removed 7 bases at V and 0 bases at J, with 17 bases between. The CDR3 runs to 16 residues. CDR3 in DNA: TGTGCCAGCATCACCTGGAGCAGGCAAAGCACAGATACGCAGTATTTT. Amino acids: CASITWSRQSTDTQYF.

V usage is TRBV15 and J usage is TRBJ2-1; D ambiguous. The CDR3 covers 13 residues. V lost 2 bases to trimming and J lost 10 bases, with 12 bases between them. Germline CDR1 is LNHNV and CDR2 is YYDKDF (reference sequence). CDR3 sequence (DNA): TGTGCCACCAGCAGAAATACCGGGCCCGAGCAGTTCTTC. This gives the protein CATSRNTGPEQFF.

The count of this clone is one. This sequence joins TRBV25-1 and TRBJ1-1; tentative D call: TRBD1 (6 bases). V was shortened by 5 bases and J by 10 bases, with 14 bases between the two germline ends. There are 12 residues in the CDR3. CDR1 is MGHDK and CDR2 is SYGVNS in the germline V gene. The CDR3 region has the DNA TGTGCCAGCAGTCGGTGGGGGGCCGGAGCTTTCTTT. It encodes CASSRWGAGAFF.

The chain employs TRBV27 and TRBJ2-1; D ambiguous. The V gene lost 2 bases and the J gene lost 1 base, with 15 bases spanning the gap. From germline, CDR1 is MNHEY and CDR2 SMNVEV (reference sequence). CDR3 length: 17 residues. The CDR3 protein is CASSLGAGRTSYNEQFF. In nucleotides, the CDR3 is TGTGCCAGCAGTTTAGGCGCTGGCAGGACGTCCTACAATGAGCAGTTCTTC.

The chain employs TRBV7-6 and TRBJ1-1, with D maybe TRBD1 (5 bases). Germline values: CDR1 SGHVS, CDR2 FNYEAQ. Between the trimmed V and J ends, which lost 5 bases and 1 base, there was a span of 11 bases. This CDR3 has 14 amino acids. The CDR3 protein is CASSRGRGNTEAFF. The CDR3 nucleotides are TGTGCCAGCAGCCGCGGTAGGGGGAACACTGAAGCTTTCTTT.